This note documents a single TCR beta chain sequence. There are many counts of this clonotype. Its antigen remains unidentified. No much larger clone exists at a distance of one base, and base qualities are not known. Taken with the paper, the label for treatment or condition translates to: allogeneic hematopoietic cell transplantation with graft depleted of TCRalphabeta T cells and CD19 B cells. Transplant recipients were children who received TCRalphabeta/CD19-depleted allogeneic hematopoietic cell grafts. Libraries were built with PCR. TCRdb lists the instrument as Illumina HiSeq 2500. TCR library preparation used molecular barcoding, with unique molecular identifiers applied to normalize quantification of the TCRbeta repertoire. TCRdb reprocessed the public reads (quality trimming at Q25 with fastp, clone calling with MiXCR) and kept in-frame beta chains. Identical CDR3 proteins give one entry, which carries the most common genes and DNA. Here the sample has fewer than 350,000 distinct CDR3 sequences; around a tenth occur a single time. The ten largest clones take up roughly 7.1% of the sample.

These data originate in a study of T-cell reconstitution after alpha-beta-depleted transplantation in children (dated by TCRdb to the mid-2010s). Study-wide context: Using TCR repertoire profiling, the study quantitatively followed how T-cell immune reconstitution unfolded in children after TCRalphabeta/CD19-depleted allogeneic hematopoietic cell transplantation.

Trimming removed 3 bases from V and 1 base from J, leaving 15 bases between the germline ends. Counted from cysteine to phenylalanine, this CDR3 has 16 amino acids. Just CDR3 DNA is preserved here, 48 bases in frame from base 1. CDR1 and CDR2 are drawn from the germline V gene: WSHSY, SAAADI. Results and caveats for the whole study, not just this receptor: Apparently early alphabetaT-cell count recovery about two months after transplant reportedly relied on only several hundred rapidly expanded clones derived from non-depleted graft cells. The frequencies of hyperexpanded clones fell over the following months, and after one year, T-cell counts and TCRbeta diversity were mostly attributed to newly produced T cells. In some patients, the high TCRbeta diversity seen at day 60 was put down to recipient T cells and intrathymic progenitors that had survived conditioning.

The source material was PBMCs, sampled before TCRalphabeta/CD19-depleted stem cell transplant. The TCR sequence derives from a boy less than two years old with acute myeloid leukemia, due to receive a stem cell transplant. The V and J genes are TRBV10-2 and TRBJ1-2; the D region possibly corresponds to TRBD1 (5 bases align). The encoded CDR3 is CASSEGVAPLNYGYTF. The DNA is TGCGCCAGCAGTGAAGGGGTCGCTCCCCTTAACTATGGCTACACCTTC.